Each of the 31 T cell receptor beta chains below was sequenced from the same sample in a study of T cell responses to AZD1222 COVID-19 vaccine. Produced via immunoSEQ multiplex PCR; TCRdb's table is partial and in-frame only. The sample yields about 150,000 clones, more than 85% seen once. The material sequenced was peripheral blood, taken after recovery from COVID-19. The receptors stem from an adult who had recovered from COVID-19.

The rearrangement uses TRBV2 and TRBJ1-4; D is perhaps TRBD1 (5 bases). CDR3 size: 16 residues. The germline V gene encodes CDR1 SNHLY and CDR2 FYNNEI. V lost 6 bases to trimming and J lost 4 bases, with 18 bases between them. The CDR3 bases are TGTGCCAGCAGCATCGAAGGTTCGGGGGGTAATGAAAAACTGTTTTTT. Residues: CASSIEGSGGNEKLFF.

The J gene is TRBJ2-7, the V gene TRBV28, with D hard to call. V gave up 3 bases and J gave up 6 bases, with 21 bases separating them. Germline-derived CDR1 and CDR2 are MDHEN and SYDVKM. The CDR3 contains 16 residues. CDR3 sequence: CASSLMSALLRGEQYF. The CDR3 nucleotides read TGTGCCAGCAGTTTGATGTCCGCCCTGTTACGAGGCGAGCAGTACTTC.

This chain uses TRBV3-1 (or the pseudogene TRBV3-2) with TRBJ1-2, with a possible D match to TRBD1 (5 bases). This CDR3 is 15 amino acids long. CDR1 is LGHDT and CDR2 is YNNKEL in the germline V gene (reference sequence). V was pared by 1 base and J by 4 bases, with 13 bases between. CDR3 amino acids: CASSQAGTASYGYTF. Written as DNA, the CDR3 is TGTGCCAGCAGCCAAGCGGGGACCGCAAGCTATGGCTACACCTTC.

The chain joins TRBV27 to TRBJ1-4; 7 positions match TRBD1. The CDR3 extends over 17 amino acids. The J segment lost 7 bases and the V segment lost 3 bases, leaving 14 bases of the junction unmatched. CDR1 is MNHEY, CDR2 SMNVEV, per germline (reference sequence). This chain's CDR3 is CASSFFLPLTGAEKLFF. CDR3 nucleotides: TGTGCCAGCAGTTTTTTTCTCCCGTTAACAGGGGCTGAAAAACTGTTTTTT.

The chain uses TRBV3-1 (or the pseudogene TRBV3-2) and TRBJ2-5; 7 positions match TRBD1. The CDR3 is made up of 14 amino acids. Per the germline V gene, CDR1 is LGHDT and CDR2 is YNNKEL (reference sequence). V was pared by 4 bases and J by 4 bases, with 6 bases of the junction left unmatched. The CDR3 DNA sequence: TGTGCCAGCAGCCCCACAGGGGTAGCAGAGACCCAGTACTTC. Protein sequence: CASSPTGVAETQYF.

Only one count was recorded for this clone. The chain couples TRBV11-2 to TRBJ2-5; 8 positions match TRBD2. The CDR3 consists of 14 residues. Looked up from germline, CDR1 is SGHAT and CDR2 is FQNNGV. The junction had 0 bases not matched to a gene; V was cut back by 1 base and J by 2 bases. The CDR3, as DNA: TGTGCCAGCAGCTTAGCGGGAGGGCAAGAGACCCAGTACTTC. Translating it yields CASSLAGGQETQYF.

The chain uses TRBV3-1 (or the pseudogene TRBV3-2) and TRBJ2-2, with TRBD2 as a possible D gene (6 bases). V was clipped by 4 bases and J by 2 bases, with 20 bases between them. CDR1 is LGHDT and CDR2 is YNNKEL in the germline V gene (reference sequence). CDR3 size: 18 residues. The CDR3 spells CASSPIADEGVNTGELFF. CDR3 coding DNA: TGTGCCAGCAGCCCCATAGCGGATGAGGGCGTCAACACCGGGGAGCTGTTTTTT.

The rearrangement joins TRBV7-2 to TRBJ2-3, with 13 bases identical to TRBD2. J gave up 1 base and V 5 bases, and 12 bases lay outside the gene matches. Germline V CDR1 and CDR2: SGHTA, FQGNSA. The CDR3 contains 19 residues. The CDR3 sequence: CASSPPTGTSGVGTDTQYF. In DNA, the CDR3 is TGTGCCAGCAGCCCCCCTACGGGGACTAGCGGGGTAGGCACAGATACGCAGTATTTT. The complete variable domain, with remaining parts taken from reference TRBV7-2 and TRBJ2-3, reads GAGVSQSPSNKVTEKGKDVELRCDPISGHTALYWYRQSLGQGLEFLIYFQGNSAPDKSGLPSDRFSAERTGGSVSTLTIQRTQQEDSAVYLCASSPPTGTSGVGTDTQYFGPGTRLTVL.

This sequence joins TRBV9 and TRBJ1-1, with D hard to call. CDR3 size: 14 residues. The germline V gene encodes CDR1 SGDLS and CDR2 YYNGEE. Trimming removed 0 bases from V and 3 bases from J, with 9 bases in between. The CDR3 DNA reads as TGTGCCAGCAGCGTAGACGGGAGGGACACTGAAGCTTTCTTT. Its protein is CASSVDGRDTEAFF.

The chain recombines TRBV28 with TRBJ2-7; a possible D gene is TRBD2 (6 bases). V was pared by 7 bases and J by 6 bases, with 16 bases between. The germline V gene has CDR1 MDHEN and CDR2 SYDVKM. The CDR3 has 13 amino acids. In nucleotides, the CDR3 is TGTGCCAGCATCCCTAGCGCGACGGGCGAGCAGTACTTC. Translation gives CASIPSATGEQYF.

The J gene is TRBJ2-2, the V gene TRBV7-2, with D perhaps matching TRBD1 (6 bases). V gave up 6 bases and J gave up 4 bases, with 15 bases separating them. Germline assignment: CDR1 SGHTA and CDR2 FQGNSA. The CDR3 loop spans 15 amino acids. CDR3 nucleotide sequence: TGTGCCAGCAGGCACCCGGGACATGCCACCGGGGAGCTGTTTTTT. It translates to CASRHPGHATGELFF.

As DNA, the CDR3 is TGTGCCAGCAGTTACAGGGGCCCTAACTATGGCTACACCTTC. Translation: CASSYRGPNYGYTF. The chain uses TRBV6-5 and TRBJ1-2; a possible D gene is TRBD1 (5 bases). V lost 2 bases and J lost 0, with 7 bases in between. Germline V gives CDR1 MNHEY, CDR2 SVGAGI. The CDR3 totals 14 residues.

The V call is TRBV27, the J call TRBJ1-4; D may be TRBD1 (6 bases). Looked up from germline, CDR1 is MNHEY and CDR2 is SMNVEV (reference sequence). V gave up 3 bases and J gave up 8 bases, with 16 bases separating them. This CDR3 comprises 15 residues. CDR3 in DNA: TGTGCCAGCAGTTTCGGGTGGGGGCCTCAGGAAAAACTGTTTTTT. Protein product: CASSFGWGPQEKLFF.

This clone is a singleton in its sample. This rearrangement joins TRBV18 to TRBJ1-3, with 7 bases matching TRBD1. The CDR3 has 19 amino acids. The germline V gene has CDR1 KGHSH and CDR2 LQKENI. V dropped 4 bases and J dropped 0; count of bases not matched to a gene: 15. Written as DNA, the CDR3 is TGTGCCAGCTCACGACCGGTCCCGTTGGGACAGTACTCTGGAAACACCATATATTTT. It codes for CASSRPVPLGQYSGNTIYF.

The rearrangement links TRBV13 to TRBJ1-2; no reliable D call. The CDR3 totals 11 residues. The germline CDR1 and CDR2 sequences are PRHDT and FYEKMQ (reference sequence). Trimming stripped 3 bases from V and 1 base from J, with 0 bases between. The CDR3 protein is CASSFNYGYTF. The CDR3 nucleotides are TGTGCCAGCAGCTTTAACTATGGCTACACCTTC.

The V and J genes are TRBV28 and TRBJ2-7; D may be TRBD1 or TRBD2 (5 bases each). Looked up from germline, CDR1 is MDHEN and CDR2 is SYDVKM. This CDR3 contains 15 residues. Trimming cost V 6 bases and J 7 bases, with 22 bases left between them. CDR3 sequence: CASSSPGTAGYEQYF. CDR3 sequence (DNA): TGTGCCAGCAGCTCCCCAGGGACCGCTGGGTATGAGCAGTACTTC.

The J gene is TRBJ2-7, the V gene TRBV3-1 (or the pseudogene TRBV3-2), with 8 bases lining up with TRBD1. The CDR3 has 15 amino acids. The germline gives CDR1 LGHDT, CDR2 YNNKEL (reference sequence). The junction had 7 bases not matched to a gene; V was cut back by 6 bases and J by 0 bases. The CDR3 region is CASRATGENSYEQYF. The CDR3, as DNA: TGTGCCAGCAGAGCGACAGGGGAAAACTCCTACGAGCAGTACTTC.

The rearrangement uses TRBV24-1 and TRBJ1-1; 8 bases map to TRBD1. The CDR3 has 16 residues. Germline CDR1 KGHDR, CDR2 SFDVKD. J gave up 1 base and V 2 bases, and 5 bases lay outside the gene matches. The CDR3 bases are TGTGCCACCAGTGATTACAGGGGGTCTGGGAACACTGAAGCTTTCTTT. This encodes CATSDYRGSGNTEAFF.

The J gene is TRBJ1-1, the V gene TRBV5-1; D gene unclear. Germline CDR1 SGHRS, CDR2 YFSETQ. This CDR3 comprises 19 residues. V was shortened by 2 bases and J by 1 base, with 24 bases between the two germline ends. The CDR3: CASSLRGGTVFWANTEAFF. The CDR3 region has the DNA TGCGCCAGCAGCTTACGCGGTGGAACAGTCTTTTGGGCGAACACTGAAGCTTTCTTT. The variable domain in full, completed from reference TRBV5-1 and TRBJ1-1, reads KAGVTQTPRYLIKTRGQQVTLSCSPISGHRSVSWYQQTPGQGLQFLFEYFSETQRNKGNFPGRFSGRQFSNSRSEMNVSTLELGDSALYLCASSLRGGTVFWANTEAFFGQGTRLTVV.

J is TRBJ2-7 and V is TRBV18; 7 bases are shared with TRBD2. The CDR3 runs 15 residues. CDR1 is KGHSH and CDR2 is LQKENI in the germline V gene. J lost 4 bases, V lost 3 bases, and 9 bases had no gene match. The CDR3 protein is CASSPSSLAEYEQYF. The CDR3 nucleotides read TGTGCCAGCTCACCCAGTTCCCTAGCGGAATACGAGCAGTACTTC. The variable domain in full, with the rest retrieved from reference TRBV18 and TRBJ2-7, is NAGVMQNPRHLVRRRGQEARLRCSPMKGHSHVYWYRQLPEEGLKFMVYLQKENIIDESGMPKERFSAEFPKEGPSILRIQQVVRGDSAAYFCASSPSSLAEYEQYFGPGTRLTVT.

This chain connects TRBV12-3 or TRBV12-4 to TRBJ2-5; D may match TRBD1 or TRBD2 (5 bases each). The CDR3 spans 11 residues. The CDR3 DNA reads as TGTGCTGGGGGTAGAGGTGGAGATTTATACTTC. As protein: CAGGRGGDLYF.

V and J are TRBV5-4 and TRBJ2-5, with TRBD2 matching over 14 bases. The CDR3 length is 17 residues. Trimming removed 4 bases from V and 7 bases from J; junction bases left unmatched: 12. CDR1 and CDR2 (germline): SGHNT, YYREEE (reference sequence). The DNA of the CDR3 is TGTGCCAGCAGCCCCCGGACTAGCGGGGGGTCGCGGGGGACCCAGTACTTC. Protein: CASSPRTSGGSRGTQYF.

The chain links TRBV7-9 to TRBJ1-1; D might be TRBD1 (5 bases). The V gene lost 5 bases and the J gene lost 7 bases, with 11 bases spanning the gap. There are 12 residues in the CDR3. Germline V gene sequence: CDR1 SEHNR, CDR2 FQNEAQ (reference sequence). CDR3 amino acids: CASSARTNEAFF. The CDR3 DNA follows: TGTGCCAGCAGCGCAAGGACAAATGAAGCTTTCTTT.

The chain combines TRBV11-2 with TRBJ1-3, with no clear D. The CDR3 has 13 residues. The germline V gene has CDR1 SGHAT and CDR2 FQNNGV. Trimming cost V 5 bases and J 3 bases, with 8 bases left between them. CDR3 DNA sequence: TGTGCCAGCAGCACCGGACTTGGAAACACCATATATTTT. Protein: CASSTGLGNTIYF. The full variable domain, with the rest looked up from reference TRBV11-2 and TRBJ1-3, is EAGVAQSPRYKIIEKRQSVAFWCNPISGHATLYWYQQILGQGPKLLIQFQNNGVVDDSQLPKDRFSAERLKGVDSTLKIQPAKLEDSAVYLCASSTGLGNTIYFGEGSWLTVV.

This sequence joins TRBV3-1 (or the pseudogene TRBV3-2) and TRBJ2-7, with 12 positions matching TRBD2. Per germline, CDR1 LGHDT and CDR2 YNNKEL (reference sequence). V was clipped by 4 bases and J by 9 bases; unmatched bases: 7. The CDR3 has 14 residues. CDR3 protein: CASSPLTSGGAQYF. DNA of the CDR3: TGTGCCAGCAGCCCACTGACTAGCGGGGGAGCGCAGTACTTC.

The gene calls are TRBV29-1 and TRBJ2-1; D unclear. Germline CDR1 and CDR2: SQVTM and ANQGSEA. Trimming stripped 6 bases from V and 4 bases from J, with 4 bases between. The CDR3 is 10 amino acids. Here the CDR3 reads CSVQYNEQFF. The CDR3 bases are TGCAGCGTCCAGTACAATGAGCAGTTCTTC.

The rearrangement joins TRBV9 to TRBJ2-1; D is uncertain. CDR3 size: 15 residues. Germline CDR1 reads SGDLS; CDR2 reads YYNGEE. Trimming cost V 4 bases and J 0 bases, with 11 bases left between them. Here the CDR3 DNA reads TGTGCCAGCAGCTCCCAGCTGGGCTCCTACAATGAGCAGTTCTTC. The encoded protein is CASSSQLGSYNEQFF.

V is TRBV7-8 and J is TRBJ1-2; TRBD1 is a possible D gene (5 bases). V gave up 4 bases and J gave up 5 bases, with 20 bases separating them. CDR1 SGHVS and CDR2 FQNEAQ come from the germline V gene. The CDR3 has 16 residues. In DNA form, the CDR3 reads TGTGCCAGCAGCTCATTTTCGACAGCTAGTTCGTATGGCTACACCTTC. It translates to CASSSFSTASSYGYTF.

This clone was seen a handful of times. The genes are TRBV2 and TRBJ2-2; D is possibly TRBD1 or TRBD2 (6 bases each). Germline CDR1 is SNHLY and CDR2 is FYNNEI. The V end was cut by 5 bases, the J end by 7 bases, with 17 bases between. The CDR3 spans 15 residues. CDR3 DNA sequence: TGTGCCAGCAGTCCTTTAGGCGGAGGGGGCGGGGAGCTGTTTTTT. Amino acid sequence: CASSPLGGGGGELFF.

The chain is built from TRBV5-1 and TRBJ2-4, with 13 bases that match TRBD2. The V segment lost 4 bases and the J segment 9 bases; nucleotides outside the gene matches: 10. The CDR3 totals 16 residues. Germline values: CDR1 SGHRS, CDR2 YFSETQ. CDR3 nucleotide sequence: TGCGCCAGCAGCACGGAGGGACTAGCGGGACGGGGCATTCAGTACTTC. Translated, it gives CASSTEGLAGRGIQYF. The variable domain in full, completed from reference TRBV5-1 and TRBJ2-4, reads KAGVTQTPRYLIKTRGQQVTLSCSPISGHRSVSWYQQTPGQGLQFLFEYFSETQRNKGNFPGRFSGRQFSNSRSEMNVSTLELGDSALYLCASSTEGLAGRGIQYFGAGTRLSVL.

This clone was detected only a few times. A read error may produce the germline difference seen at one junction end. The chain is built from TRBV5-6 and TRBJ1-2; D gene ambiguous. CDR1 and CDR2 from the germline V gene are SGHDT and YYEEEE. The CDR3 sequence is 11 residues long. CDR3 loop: CASSLYYGYTF. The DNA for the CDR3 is TGTGCCAGCAGCTTATACTACGGCTACACCTTC.